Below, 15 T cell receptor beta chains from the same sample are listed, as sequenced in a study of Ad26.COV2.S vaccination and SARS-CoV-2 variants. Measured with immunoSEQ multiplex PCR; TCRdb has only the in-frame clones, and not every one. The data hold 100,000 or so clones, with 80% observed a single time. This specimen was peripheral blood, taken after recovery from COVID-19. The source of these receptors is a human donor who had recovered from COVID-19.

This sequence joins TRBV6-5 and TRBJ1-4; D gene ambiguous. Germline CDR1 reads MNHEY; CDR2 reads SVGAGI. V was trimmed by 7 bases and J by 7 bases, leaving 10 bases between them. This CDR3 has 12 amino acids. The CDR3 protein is CASISEVEKLFF. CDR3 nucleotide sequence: TGTGCCAGCATTTCAGAAGTTGAAAAACTGTTTTTT.

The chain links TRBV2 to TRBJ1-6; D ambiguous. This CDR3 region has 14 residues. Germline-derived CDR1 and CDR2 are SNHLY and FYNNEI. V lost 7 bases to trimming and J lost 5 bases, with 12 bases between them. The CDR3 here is CASMKVPDNSPLHF. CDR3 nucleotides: TGTGCCAGCATGAAGGTCCCCGATAATTCACCCCTCCACTTT.

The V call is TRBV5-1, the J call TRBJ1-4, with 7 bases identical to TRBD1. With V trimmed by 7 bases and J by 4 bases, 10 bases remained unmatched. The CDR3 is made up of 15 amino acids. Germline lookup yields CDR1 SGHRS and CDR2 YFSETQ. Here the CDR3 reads CASSRQGGLNEKLFF. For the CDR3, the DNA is TGCGCCAGCTCCCGCCAAGGGGGCCTTAATGAAAAACTGTTTTTT.

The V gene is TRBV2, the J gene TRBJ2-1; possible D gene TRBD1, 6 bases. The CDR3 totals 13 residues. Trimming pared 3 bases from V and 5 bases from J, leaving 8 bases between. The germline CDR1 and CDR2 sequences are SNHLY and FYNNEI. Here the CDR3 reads CASSDRTDNEQFF. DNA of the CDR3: TGTGCCAGCAGTGATAGGACAGACAATGAGCAGTTCTTC.

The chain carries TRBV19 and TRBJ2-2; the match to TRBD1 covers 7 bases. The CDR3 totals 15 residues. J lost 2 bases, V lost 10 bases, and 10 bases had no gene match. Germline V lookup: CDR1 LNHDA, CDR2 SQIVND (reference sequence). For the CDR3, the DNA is TGTGCCACAGAGACAGGGAGATCAAACACCGGGGAGCTGTTTTTT. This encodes CATETGRSNTGELFF.

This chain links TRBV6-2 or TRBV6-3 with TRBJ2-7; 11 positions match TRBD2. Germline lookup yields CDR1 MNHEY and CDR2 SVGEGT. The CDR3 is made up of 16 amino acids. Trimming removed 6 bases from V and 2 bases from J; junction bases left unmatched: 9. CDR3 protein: CASSPWRLAGPYEQYF. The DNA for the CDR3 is TGTGCCAGCAGCCCCTGGAGACTAGCGGGACCCTACGAGCAGTACTTC.

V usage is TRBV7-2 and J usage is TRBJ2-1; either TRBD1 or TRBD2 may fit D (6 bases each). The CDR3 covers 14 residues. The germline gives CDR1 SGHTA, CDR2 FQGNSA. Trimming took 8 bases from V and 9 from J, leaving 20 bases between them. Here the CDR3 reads CASQRGDVAGEQFF. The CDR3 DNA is TGTGCCAGCCAAAGGGGGGACGTAGCTGGTGAGCAGTTCTTC.

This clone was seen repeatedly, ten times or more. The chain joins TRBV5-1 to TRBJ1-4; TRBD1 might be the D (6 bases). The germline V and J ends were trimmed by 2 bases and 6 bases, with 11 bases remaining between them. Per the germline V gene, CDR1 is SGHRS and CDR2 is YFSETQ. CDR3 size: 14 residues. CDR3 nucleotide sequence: TGCGCCAGCAGCTTCAGGGGTAGAGATGAAAAACTGTTTTTT. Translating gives CASSFRGRDEKLFF.

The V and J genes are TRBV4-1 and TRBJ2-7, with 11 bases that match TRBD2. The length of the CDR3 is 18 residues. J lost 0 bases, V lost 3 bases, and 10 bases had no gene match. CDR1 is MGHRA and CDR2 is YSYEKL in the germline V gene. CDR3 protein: CASSHRYVTSGGSYEQYF. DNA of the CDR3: TGCGCCAGCAGCCACCGTTATGTCACTAGCGGGGGCTCCTACGAGCAGTACTTC.

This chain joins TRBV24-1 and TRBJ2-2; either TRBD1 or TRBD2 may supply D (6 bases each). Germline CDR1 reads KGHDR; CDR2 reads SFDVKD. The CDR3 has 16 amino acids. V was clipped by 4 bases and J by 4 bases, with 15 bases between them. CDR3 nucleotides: TGTGCCACCAGTGAGCCCACCGGAGGGGGCACCGGGGAGCTGTTTTTT. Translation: CATSEPTGGGTGELFF.

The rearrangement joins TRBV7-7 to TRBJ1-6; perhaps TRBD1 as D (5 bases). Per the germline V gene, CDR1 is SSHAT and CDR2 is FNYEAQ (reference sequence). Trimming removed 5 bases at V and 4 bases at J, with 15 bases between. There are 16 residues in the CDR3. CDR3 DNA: TGTGCCAGCAGCCCAGAGACAGTCGGATATAATTCACCCCTCCACTTT. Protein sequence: CASSPETVGYNSPLHF.

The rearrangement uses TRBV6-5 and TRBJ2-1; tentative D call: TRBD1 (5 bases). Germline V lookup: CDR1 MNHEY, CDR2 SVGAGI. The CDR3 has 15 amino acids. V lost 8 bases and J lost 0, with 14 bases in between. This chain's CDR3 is CASSRADTSYNEQFF. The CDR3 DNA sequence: TGTGCCAGCTCCCGGGCGGACACCTCCTACAATGAGCAGTTCTTC.

The CDR3 protein is CASSLDRKNSPLHF. The CDR3 DNA is TGCGCCAGCAGCTTGGACAGAAAGAATTCACCCCTCCACTTT. The V call is TRBV5-1, the J call TRBJ1-6, with unresolved D. This CDR3 has 14 amino acids. Germline V lookup: CDR1 SGHRS, CDR2 YFSETQ. V was trimmed by 0 bases and J by 7 bases, leaving 8 bases between them.

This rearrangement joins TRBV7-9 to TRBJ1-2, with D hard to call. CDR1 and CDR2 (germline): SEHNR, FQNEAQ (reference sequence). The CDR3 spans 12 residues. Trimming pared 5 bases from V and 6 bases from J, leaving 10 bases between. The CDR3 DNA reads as TGTGCCAGCAGCCGGTCTGCGAATGGCTACACCTTC. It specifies CASSRSANGYTF.

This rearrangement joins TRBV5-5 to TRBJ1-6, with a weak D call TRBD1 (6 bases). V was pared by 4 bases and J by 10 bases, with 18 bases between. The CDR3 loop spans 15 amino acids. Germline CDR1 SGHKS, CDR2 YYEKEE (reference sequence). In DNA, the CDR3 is TGTGCCAGCAGCGCGCGAGTTGGGGGCCAATCACCCCTCCACTTT. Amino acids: CASSARVGGQSPLHF.